This T cell receptor beta chain was identified in a study of shared clonotypes between healthy human individuals. In germline, CDR1 is SGHTA, CDR2 FQGNSA. The trim removed 5 bases at V and 4 bases at J, leaving 8 bases unmatched. The CDR3 has 15 amino acids. Whole-study findings and limits: Tissue TCR repertoires likely differ from these blood-only repertoires.

The repertoire was sequenced with immunoSEQ multiplex PCR; TCRdb's copy has only in-frame clones and lacks some. The table shows roughly 2.4 million clones, with approximately 95% occurring only once. This clone has a single count. Its antigen is currently unknown. Specimen: naive CD4+ T cells sorted from blood. Subset here: CD45RA+ positively selected. The chain joins TRBV7-2 to TRBJ2-7, with TRBD2 identical over 10 bases. The TCR comes from a man between 18 and 35 years old in good health. CDR3 in DNA: TGTGCCAGCAGCAAGATAGCGGGAGGATCTTACGAGCAGTACTTC. It codes for CASSKIAGGSYEQYF.